Sequencing of this T cell receptor beta chain was carried out in a study of beta chain features in type 1 diabetes (dated by TCRdb to between 2017 and 2018). For the wider study: No differences in mean age, gender distribution, total cell number or subset yield were found between patients and healthy donors. The study compared the TCRB repertoires of sorted circulating CD4+ T cell subsets in recently diagnosed type 1 diabetes patients with those in matched healthy donors. Regulatory and stem cell-like memory subsets were obtained from only 8 patients and about 8 healthy donors, while naive and central memory subsets were obtained from all 28 donors. A total of approximately 110,000,000 sorted cells were examined across all samples, and a strong correlation was observed between cell number per subset and RNA yield. The paper's findings and limits, for the study overall: Because cDNA rather than genomic DNA was sequenced, highly expressing activated cells could have been over-represented, although no difference in activation and CD3 levels was found between groups. Shorter templates might be favored by PCR, yet because patient and control samples were amplified and corrected together, any such skew would affect both groups equally. Only small numbers of individuals were included in the HLA sub-analyses, which left unresolved whether HLA type had any influence on TCRB rearrangement. The naive, central memory and regulatory TCRB repertoires appeared to resemble one another more closely among patients than among healthy donors. A moderate but significant shortening of TCRB CDR3 length was observed in type 1 diabetes patients in all four CD4+ subsets. At VDJ recombination sites, patients with type 1 diabetes made fewer insertions and deleted more nucleotides, a pattern implying thymic rearrangement abnormalities.

Each donor gave one peripheral blood draw, around 100 mL on average, collected into heparinised tubes. Using a panel that included CD45RO, CCR7, CD25, CD127, CD95 and CD27, naive, central memory, regulatory and stem cell-like memory CD4+ T cells were sorted on a BD FACSAria II. Purity was above 95% for every sorted population. PBMCs were isolated right away by Lymphoprep density gradient centrifugation and were stained directly, without culture. To minimize batch effects, samples were stained and sorted in pairs, one healthy donor with one patient per experiment. The High Capacity cDNA Reverse Transcription Kit was used to reverse transcribe all of the isolated RNA, meaning that expressed TCRB transcripts were what got sequenced. Deep immunoSEQ sequencing was applied to naive, central memory and regulatory T cell samples, giving an average of about 3.7 million total reads per sample. After sorted cells were lysed in RLT buffer, RNA was extracted with DNase-treated RNeasy Micro or Mini kits, with the choice depending on cell number. Each cell subset was processed on its own to prevent cross-contamination, while patient and healthy donor samples were processed together. Using the immunoSEQ multiplex PCR, TCRB sequences were amplified from cDNA into 87-bp fragments spanning the CDR3 region. Amplicons were sequenced on the Illumina HiSeq platform. The study's processing was this. PCR bias was corrected computationally using synthetic template baselines, and reads within Hamming distance 2 were collapsed, with unmergeable singletons discarded. Reads were aligned against IMGT to assign V, D and J genes, CDR3 length and insertions or deletions at six rearrangement sites. Clonotype counts were normalized to sorted cell number within each subset before computing true diversity and Gini coefficients with the tcR R package. Repertoire sharing was quantified using the overlap coefficient calculated on TCRB nucleotide sequences. Not all clones reach the TCRdb copy of this immuneACCESS table, which keeps in-frame sequences only. Checked studies attribute under half of the gap to unresolved V genes and leave the rest unexplained. V, J and clone size are taken as reported in that table, and D and trimming were inferred from the DNA itself. This sample is represented by 250,000 to 400,000 clones; about 15% of them were singletons. The ten largest make up approximately 6.7% of the sample.

According to the germline V gene, CDR1 reads SQVTM and CDR2 reads ANQGSEA. The CDR3, from cysteine to phenylalanine, totals 12 residues. CDR3 DNA only is kept here, 36 bases in frame from base 1. Trimming at the junction amounts to 7 bases on V and 3 bases on J, and the germline ends lie 9 bases apart. This clone was observed at least ten times. What this receptor recognizes is not known. Base qualities are missing; no much larger clone stands one base away. Sequencing was done on a sample of central memory CD4+ T cells from blood. The sequence derives from a man aged 30-40 years in good health. The chain is assembled from TRBV29-1 and TRBJ2-2; the D gene remains uncertain. The CDR3 region reads CSASSDTGELFF. The nucleotides are TGCAGCGCCAGCTCCGACACCGGGGAGCTGTTTTTT.